This entry describes one TCR beta chain. Its target is unknown. V dropped 3 bases and J dropped 7 bases, with 7 bases sitting between them. Germline values: CDR1 MGHDK, CDR2 SYGVNS. This CDR3 has 13 residues. This specimen comes from a study of CD8+CD57+ T cells in acquired aplastic anemia. As for the study in general: Sorted CD4+ and CD8+ cell DNA averaged roughly 3 ug. Overall study findings and caveats: Patients shared 25 to 35 CD8+ CDR3 sequences with controls.

TCR beta VDJ combinations and CDR3 sequences were profiled from genomic DNA. TCRdb fed the reads into MiXCR, producing one record per CDR3 protein. The sample includes roughly 63,000 distinct CDR3 sequences, roughly 50% of them seen just once. The receptor comes from a human donor in good health, serving as a control. V gene TRBV25-1 combines with J gene TRBJ1-6, with D hard to call. The sample consisted of sorted CD4+, CD8+, or CD8+CD57+ T cells (not recorded which) from PBMCs. CDR3 nucleotide sequence: TGTGCCAGCAGTGAGATCGGGAATTCACCCCTCCACTTT. Amino acids: CASSEIGNSPLHF.